Below, one T cell receptor beta chain is given with its context. Its antigen is as yet unknown. The CDR3 covers 12 residues. The germline V and J ends were trimmed by 4 bases and 0 bases, with 5 bases remaining between them. The germline CDR1 and CDR2 sequences are SGHNT and YYREEE (reference sequence). The data derive from a study of T cell responses to AZD1222 COVID-19 vaccine. Study results and limitations: Only six people who got AZD1222 tested seropositive at baseline.

Assay used: immunoSEQ multiplex PCR; TCRdb lists only in-frame clones, some missing. The sample holds about 97,000 clones; over 75% are singletons and the top ten take 2.8%. Sample: peripheral blood, taken on day 0 of AZD1222 vaccination. The source of this sequence is an adult in good health. The V and J genes are TRBV5-4 and TRBJ2-7; D is unclear. Here the CDR3 DNA reads TGTGCCAGCAGCAGAAACTCCTACGAGCAGTACTTC. Amino acid sequence: CASSRNSYEQYF.